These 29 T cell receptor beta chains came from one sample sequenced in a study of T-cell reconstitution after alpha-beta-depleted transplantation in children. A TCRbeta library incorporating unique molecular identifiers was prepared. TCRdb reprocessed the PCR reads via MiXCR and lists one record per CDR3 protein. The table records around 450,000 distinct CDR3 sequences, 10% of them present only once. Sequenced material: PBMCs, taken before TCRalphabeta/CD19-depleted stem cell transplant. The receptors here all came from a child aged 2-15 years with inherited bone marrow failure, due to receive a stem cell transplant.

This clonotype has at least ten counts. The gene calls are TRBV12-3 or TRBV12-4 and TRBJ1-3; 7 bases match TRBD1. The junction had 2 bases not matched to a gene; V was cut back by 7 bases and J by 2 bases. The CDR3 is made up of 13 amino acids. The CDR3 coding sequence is TGTGCCAGCATAGGGGGCACTGGAAACACCATATATTTT. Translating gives CASIGGTGNTIYF.

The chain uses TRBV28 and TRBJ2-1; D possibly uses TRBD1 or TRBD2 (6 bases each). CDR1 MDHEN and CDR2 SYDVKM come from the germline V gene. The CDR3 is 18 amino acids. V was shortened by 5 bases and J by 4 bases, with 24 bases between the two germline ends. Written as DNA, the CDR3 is TGTGCCAGCAGTACCATGCCCACAGGGACTCCCTTTTACAATGAGCAGTTCTTC. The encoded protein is CASSTMPTGTPFYNEQFF. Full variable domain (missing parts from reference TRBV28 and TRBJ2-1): DVKVTQSSRYLVKRTGEKVFLECVQDMDHENMFWYRQDPGLGLRLIYFSYDVKMKEKGDIPEGYSVSREKKERFSLILESASTNQTSMYLCASSTMPTGTPFYNEQFFGPGTRLTVL.

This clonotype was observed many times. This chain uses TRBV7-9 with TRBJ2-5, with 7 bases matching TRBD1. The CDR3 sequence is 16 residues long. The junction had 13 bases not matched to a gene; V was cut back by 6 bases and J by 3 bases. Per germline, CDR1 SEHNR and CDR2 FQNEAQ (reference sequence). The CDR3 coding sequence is TGTGCCAGCAGTCGGGACAGCGCGCCGTCCGAAGAGACCCAGTACTTC. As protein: CASSRDSAPSEETQYF.

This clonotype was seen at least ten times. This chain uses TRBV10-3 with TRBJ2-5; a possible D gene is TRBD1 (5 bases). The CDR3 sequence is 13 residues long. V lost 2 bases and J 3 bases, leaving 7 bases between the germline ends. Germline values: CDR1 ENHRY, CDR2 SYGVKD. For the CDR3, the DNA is TGTGCCATCAGTGAGGCCAGGGAAGAGACCCAGTACTTC. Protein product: CAISEAREETQYF.

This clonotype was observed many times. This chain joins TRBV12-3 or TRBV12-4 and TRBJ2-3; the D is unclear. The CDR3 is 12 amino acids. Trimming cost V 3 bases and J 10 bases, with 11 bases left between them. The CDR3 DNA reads TGTGCCAGCAGTTTTAAGGGCAAGGCGCAGTATTTT. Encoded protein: CASSFKGKAQYF.

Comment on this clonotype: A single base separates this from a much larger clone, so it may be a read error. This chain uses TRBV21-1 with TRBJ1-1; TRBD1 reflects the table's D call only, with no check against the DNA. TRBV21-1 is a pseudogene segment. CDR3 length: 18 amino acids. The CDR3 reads CASSGTGMTGAQDTQAFF. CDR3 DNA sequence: TGTGCCAGCAGCGGGACGGGGATGACAGGGGCGCAGGACACTCAAGCTTTCTTT.

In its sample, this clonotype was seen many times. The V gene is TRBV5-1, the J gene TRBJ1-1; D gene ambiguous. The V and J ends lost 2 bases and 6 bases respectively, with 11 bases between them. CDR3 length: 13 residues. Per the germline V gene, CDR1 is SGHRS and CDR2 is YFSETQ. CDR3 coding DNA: TGCGCCAGCAGCTTAGGGAGTCTAGCTGAAGCTTTCTTT. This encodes CASSLGSLAEAFF.

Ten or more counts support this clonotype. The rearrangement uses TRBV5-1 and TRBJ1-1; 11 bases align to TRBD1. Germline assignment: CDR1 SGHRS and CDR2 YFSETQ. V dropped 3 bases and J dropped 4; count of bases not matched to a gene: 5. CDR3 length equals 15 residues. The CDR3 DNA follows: TGCGCCAGCAGCTCTGGGACAGGGGGGGGCACTGAAGCTTTCTTT. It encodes CASSSGTGGGTEAFF.

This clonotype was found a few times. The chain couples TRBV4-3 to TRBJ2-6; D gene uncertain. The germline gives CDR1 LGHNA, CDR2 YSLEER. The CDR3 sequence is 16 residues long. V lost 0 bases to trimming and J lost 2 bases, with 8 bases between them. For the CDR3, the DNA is TGCGCCAGCAGCCAAGATGGGGTTGCTGGGGCCAACGTCCTGACTTTC. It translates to CASSQDGVAGANVLTF.

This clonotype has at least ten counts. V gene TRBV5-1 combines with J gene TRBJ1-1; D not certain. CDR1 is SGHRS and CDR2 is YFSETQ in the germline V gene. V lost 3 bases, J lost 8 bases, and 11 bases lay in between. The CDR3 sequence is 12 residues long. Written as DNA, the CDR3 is TGCGCCAGCAGCTCCTCGGGGAGGGAAGCTTTCTTT. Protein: CASSSSGREAFF.

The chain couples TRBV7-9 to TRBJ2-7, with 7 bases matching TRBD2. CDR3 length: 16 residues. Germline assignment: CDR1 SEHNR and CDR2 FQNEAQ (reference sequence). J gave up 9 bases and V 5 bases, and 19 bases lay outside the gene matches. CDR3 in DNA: TGTGCCAGCAGCCAAGGCGGACTGGCGGGAGCTCGGATGCAGTACTTC. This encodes CASSQGGLAGARMQYF.

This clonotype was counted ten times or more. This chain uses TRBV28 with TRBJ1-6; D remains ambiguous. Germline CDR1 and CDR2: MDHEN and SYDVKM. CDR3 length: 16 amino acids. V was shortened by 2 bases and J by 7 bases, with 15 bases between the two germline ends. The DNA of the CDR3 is TGTGCCAGCAGTTTAGTCCGGGTTTTGCAAAATTCACCCCTCCACTTT. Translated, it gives CASSLVRVLQNSPLHF.

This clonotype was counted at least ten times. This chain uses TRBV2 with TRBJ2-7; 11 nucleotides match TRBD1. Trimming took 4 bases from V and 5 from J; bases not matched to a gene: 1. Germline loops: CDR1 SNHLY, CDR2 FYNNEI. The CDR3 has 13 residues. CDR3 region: CASSGDRGNEQYF. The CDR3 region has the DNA TGTGCCAGCAGTGGGGACAGGGGGAACGAGCAGTACTTC.

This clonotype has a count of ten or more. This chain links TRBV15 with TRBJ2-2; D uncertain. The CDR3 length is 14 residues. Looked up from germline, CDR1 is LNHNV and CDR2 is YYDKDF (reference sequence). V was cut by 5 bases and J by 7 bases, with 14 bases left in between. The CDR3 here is CATSGTTWGGELFF. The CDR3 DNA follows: TGTGCCACCAGCGGAACGACCTGGGGCGGGGAGCTGTTTTTT.

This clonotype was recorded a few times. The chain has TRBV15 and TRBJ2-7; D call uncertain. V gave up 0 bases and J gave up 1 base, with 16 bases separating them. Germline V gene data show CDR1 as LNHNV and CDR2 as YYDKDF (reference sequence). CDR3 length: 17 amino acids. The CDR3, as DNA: TGTGCCACCAGCAGAGATTTGAGTTTGTCGGGTTCCTACGAGCAGTACTTC. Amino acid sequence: CATSRDLSLSGSYEQYF.

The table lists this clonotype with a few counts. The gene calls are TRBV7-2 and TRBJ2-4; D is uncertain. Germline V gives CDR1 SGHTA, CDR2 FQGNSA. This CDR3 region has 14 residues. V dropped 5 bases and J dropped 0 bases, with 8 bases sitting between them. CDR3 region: CASSPWTAKNIQYF. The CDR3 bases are TGTGCCAGCAGCCCCTGGACAGCCAAAAACATTCAGTACTTC. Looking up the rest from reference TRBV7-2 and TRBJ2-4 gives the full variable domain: GAGVSQSPSNKVTEKGKDVELRCDPISGHTALYWYRQSLGQGLEFLIYFQGNSAPDKSGLPSDRFSAERTGGSVSTLTIQRTQQEDSAVYLCASSPWTAKNIQYFGAGTRLSVL.

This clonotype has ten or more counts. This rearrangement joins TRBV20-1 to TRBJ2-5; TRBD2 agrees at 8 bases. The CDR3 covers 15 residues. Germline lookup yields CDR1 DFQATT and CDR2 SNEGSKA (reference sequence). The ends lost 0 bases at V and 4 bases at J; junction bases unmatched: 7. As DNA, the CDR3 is TGCAGTGCTAGAGATCTCCTAGCGGGTGCAGAGACCCAGTACTTC. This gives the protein CSARDLLAGAETQYF.

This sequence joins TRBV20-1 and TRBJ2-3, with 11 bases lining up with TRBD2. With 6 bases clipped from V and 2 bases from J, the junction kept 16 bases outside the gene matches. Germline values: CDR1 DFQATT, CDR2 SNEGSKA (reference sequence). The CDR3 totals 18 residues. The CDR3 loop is CSATPGTGTSGATDTQYF. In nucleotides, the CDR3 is TGCAGTGCGACCCCCGGGACGGGGACTAGCGGAGCCACAGATACGCAGTATTTT.

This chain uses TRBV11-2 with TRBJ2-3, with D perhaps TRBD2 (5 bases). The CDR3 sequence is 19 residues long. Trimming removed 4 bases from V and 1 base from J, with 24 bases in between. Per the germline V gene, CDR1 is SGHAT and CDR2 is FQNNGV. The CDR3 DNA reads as TGTGCCAGCAGCTCAGTACCGTATGGTTCCGGGATCGGCACAGATACGCAGTATTTT. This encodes CASSSVPYGSGIGTDTQYF.

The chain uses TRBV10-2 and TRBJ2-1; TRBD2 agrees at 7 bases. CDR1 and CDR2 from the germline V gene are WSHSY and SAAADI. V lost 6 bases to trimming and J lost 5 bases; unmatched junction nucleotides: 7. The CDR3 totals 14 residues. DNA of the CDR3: TGCGCCAGCAGGTTAGCGGGCCAACACAATGAGCAGTTCTTC. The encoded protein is CASRLAGQHNEQFF.

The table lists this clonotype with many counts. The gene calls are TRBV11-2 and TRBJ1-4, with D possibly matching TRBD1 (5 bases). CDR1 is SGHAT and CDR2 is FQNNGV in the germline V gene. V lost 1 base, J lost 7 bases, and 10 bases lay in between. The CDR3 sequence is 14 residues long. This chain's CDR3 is CASSLGREGEKLFF. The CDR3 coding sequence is TGTGCCAGCAGCTTAGGCAGGGAAGGTGAAAAACTGTTTTTT.

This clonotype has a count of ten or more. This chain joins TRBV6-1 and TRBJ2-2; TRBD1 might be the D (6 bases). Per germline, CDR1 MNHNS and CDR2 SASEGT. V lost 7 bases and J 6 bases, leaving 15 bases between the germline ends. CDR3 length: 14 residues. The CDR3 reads CASIAQGWAGELFF. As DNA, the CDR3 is TGTGCCAGCATTGCACAGGGTTGGGCCGGGGAGCTGTTTTTT.

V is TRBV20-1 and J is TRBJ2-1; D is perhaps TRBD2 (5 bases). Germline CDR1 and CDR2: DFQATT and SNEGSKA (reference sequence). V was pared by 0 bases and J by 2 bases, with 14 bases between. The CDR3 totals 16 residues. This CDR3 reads CSARDWLAGPYNEQFF. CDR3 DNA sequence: TGCAGTGCTAGAGATTGGCTAGCCGGACCCTACAATGAGCAGTTCTTC.

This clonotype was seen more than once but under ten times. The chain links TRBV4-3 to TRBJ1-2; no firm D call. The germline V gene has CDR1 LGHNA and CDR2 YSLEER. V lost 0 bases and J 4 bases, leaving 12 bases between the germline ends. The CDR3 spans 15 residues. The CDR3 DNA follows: TGCGCCAGCAGCCAAGATCCACAGTACCCCTATGGCTACACCTTC. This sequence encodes CASSQDPQYPYGYTF.

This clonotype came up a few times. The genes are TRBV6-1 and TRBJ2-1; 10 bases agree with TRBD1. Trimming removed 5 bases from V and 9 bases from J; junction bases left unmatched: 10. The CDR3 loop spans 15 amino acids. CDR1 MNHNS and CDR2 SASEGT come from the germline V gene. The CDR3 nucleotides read TGTGCCAGCAGTACCGGGACAGGGGATTTAGGTGAGCAGTTCTTC. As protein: CASSTGTGDLGEQFF.

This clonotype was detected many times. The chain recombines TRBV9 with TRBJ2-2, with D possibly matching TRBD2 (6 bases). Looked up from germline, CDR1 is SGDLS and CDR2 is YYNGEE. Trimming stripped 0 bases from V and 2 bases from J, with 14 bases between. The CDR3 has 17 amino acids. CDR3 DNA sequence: TGTGCCAGCAGCGTAGTTCGGGGGAGCGGTAACACCGGGGAGCTGTTTTTT. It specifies CASSVVRGSGNTGELFF.

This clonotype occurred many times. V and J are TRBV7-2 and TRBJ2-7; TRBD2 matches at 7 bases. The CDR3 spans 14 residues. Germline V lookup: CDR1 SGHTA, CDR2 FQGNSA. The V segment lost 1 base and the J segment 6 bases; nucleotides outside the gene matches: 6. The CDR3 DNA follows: TGTGCCAGCAGCTTAGGTCAACCGGGGGGCGAGCAGTACTTC. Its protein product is CASSLGQPGGEQYF.

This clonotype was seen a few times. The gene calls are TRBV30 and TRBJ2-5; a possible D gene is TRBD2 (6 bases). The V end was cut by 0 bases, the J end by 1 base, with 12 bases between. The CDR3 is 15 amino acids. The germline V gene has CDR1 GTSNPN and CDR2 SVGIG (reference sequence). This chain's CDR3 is CAWSVETSLQETQYF. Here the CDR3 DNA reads TGTGCCTGGAGTGTTGAAACTAGCCTCCAAGAGACCCAGTACTTC.

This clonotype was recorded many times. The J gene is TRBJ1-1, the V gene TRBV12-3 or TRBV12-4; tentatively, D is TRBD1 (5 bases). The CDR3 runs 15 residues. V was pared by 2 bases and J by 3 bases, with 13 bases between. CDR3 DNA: TGTGCCAGCAGTTTATTACAGGTGGTGCACACTGAAGCTTTCTTT. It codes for CASSLLQVVHTEAFF.